This passage covers 27 T cell receptor beta chains from one sample sequenced in a study of blood T cell repertoires in COVID-19 (TCRdb year 2020). Libraries were prepared through the immunoSEQ multiplex PCR assay. TCRdb took over this immuneACCESS table, retaining in-frame rearrangements with V and J assigned. Such tables are incomplete; in checked studies, under half of the missing clones stem from an unresolved V gene, and the remainder is unexplained. In this sample the table shows 100,000 or so clones, 80% to 90% of which occur a single time. The leading ten clones occupy 2% to 3% of the sample. Material: PBMCs or T cells enriched from blood (not recorded which). These receptors originate from a woman aged 45-65 years who had recovered from COVID-19.

V gene TRBV29-1 combines with J gene TRBJ2-1, with D hard to call. V was cut by 4 bases and J by 6 bases, with 10 bases left in between. CDR3 size: 12 residues. The V gene's germline CDR1 is SQVTM and CDR2 ANQGSEA. CDR3 bases: TGCAGCGTTGGAGGTACTTTCAATGAGCAGTTCTTC. It is translated as CSVGGTFNEQFF.

This clone was found once. This chain links TRBV9 with TRBJ2-4, with D unresolved. V lost 3 bases, J lost 9 bases, and 7 bases lay in between. Germline V gene data show CDR1 as SGDLS and CDR2 as YYNGEE. The CDR3 covers 11 residues. Written as DNA, the CDR3 is TGTGCCAGCAGCGCTCGAGGCATTCAGTACTTC. Amino acid sequence: CASSARGIQYF.

The chain employs TRBV7-2 and TRBJ2-7; TRBD2 aligns across 14 bases. The germline CDR1 and CDR2 sequences are SGHTA and FQGNSA. The CDR3 runs to 19 residues. J gave up 0 bases and V 5 bases, and 12 bases lay outside the gene matches. The CDR3: CASSPVGTSGGRTSYEQYF. The CDR3 DNA reads TGTGCCAGCAGCCCGGTGGGGACTAGCGGGGGACGAACCTCCTACGAGCAGTACTTC.

V gene TRBV7-8 combines with J gene TRBJ2-2; no clear D gene. CDR1 is SGHVS and CDR2 is FQNEAQ in the germline V gene. This CDR3 is 16 amino acids long. The V gene lost 5 bases and the J gene lost 0 bases, with 13 bases spanning the gap. In DNA, the CDR3 is TGTGCCAGCAGCCGAGGCCGGGTTCCGAACACCGGGGAGCTGTTTTTT. Its translation is CASSRGRVPNTGELFF.

This chain uses TRBV9 with TRBJ1-2; the D gene is possibly TRBD1 (6 bases). Deletions cut 3 bases from V and 0 bases from J, with 12 bases between. Germline CDR1 SGDLS, CDR2 YYNGEE. The CDR3 extends over 15 amino acids. The CDR3 nucleotides are TGTGCCAGCAGCGCAACAGGGCCCCCTAACTATGGCTACACCTTC. Translating gives CASSATGPPNYGYTF.

This clone appeared a few times. The chain employs TRBV12-5 and TRBJ2-2; D is undetermined. This CDR3 is 12 amino acids long. The germline V and J ends were trimmed by 7 bases and 7 bases, with 10 bases remaining between them. CDR1 LGHNT and CDR2 FRNRAP come from the germline V gene. CDR3 in amino acids: CASAEVGGELFF. The CDR3 DNA reads TGTGCTAGTGCCGAGGTTGGCGGGGAGCTGTTTTTT.

J is TRBJ2-7 and V is TRBV5-1, with 8 nucleotides matching TRBD1. This CDR3 spans 14 amino acids. CDR1 is SGHRS and CDR2 is YFSETQ in the germline V gene. J gave up 2 bases and V 4 bases, and 5 bases lay outside the gene matches. CDR3 in DNA: TGCGCCAGCAGCCGGGACAGGTACACCTACGAGCAGTACTTC. This encodes CASSRDRYTYEQYF. Variable domain in full (rest from reference TRBV5-1 and TRBJ2-7): KAGVTQTPRYLIKTRGQQVTLSCSPISGHRSVSWYQQTPGQGLQFLFEYFSETQRNKGNFPGRFSGRQFSNSRSEMNVSTLELGDSALYLCASSRDRYTYEQYFGPGTRLTVT.

The J gene is TRBJ1-1, the V gene TRBV2; possible D gene TRBD1, 5 bases. With 2 bases removed from V and 10 bases from J, the gap between germline ends came to 14 bases. Germline V gene data show CDR1 as SNHLY and CDR2 as FYNNEI. The CDR3 is 13 residues long. CDR3 sequence: CASSESQGGRAFF. In DNA, the CDR3 is TGTGCCAGCAGTGAATCCCAGGGCGGCAGAGCTTTCTTT.

CDR3 DNA sequence: TGCGCCAGCAGTTTTAGAACAGGGGGCACCTACGAGCAGTACTTC. Encoded protein: CASSFRTGGTYEQYF. V is TRBV10-2 and J is TRBJ2-7; 9 bases align to TRBD1. The CDR3 contains 15 residues. Germline CDR1 WSHSY, CDR2 SAAADI. Losses at the gene ends were 5 bases for V and 2 bases for J; bases not matched to a gene: 7.

The V gene is TRBV5-1, the J gene TRBJ2-7; 8 nucleotides line up with TRBD1. V lost 6 bases, J lost 3 bases, and 5 bases stayed unmatched. In germline, CDR1 is SGHRS, CDR2 YFSETQ. This CDR3 contains 13 residues. Here the CDR3 reads CASTRTGSYEQYF. The CDR3 DNA follows: TGCGCCAGCACCCGGACAGGGAGCTACGAGCAGTACTTC.

This clone was recorded once. V usage is TRBV13 and J usage is TRBJ2-7; a possible D gene is TRBD1 (5 bases). The CDR3 totals 15 residues. CDR1 and CDR2 from the germline V gene are PRHDT and FYEKMQ (reference sequence). V was pared by 5 bases and J by 2 bases, with 16 bases between. The CDR3 is CASSPAGAKTYEQYF. The CDR3 DNA is TGTGCCAGCAGCCCAGCTGGGGCCAAGACCTACGAGCAGTACTTC.

DNA for the CDR3: TGTGCCAGCAGTTTAGTTGAGGGAGTAAACGGGGAGCTGTTTTTT. Protein sequence: CASSLVEGVNGELFF. The chain couples TRBV27 to TRBJ2-2; the D gene is possibly TRBD2 (5 bases). In germline, CDR1 is MNHEY, CDR2 SMNVEV (reference sequence). The ends were cut back, 2 bases at V and 7 bases at J, with 14 bases in the middle. This CDR3 comprises 15 residues.

The rearrangement links TRBV7-2 to TRBJ2-3; 10 bases match TRBD2. This CDR3 is built from 19 residues. V lost 2 bases to trimming and J lost 2 bases; unmatched junction nucleotides: 13. Per germline, CDR1 SGHTA and CDR2 FQGNSA. Here the CDR3 DNA reads TGTGCCAGCAGCTTAACCCGAGGGGGGCTAGCGGGAGACACAGATACGCAGTATTTT. The encoded protein is CASSLTRGGLAGDTDTQYF.

The genes are TRBV4-2 and TRBJ2-2, with 13 bases fitting TRBD2. With V trimmed by 0 bases and J by 4 bases, 2 bases remained unmatched. CDR1 is LGHNA, CDR2 YNFKEQ, per germline. The CDR3 sequence is 17 residues long. The chain's CDR3 is CASSQETSGGITGELFF. The DNA of the CDR3 is TGTGCCAGCAGCCAAGAGACTAGCGGGGGGATCACCGGGGAGCTGTTTTTT.

This chain uses TRBV3-1 (or the pseudogene TRBV3-2) with TRBJ2-1; 8 bases align to TRBD2. J lost 9 bases, V lost 1 base, and 8 bases had no gene match. Germline lookup yields CDR1 LGHDT and CDR2 YNNKEL (reference sequence). There are 15 residues in the CDR3. This CDR3 is CASSQVTGGAAEQFF. CDR3 bases: TGTGCCAGCAGCCAAGTAACCGGGGGGGCTGCTGAGCAGTTCTTC.

V gene TRBV29-1 combines with J gene TRBJ2-7; tentatively, D is TRBD1 (5 bases). The germline gives CDR1 SQVTM, CDR2 ANQGSEA. This CDR3 contains 13 residues. V lost 4 bases and J lost 0, with 10 bases in between. This CDR3 reads CSVAGMGSYEQYF. CDR3 sequence (DNA): TGCAGCGTTGCAGGGATGGGCTCCTACGAGCAGTACTTC.

The chain has TRBV4-1 and TRBJ1-3; D is unresolved. V lost 0 bases to trimming and J lost 0 bases, with 12 bases between them. Germline V CDR1 and CDR2: MGHRA, YSYEKL. This CDR3 comprises 17 residues. The CDR3 coding sequence is TGCGCCAGCAGCCAAGAAGGGAGAACGAACTCTGGAAACACCATATATTTT. Its translation: CASSQEGRTNSGNTIYF.

The genes are TRBV24-1 and TRBJ2-1; 11 bases agree with TRBD2. The CDR3 is 15 residues long. Germline V gene lookup returns CDR1 KGHDR and CDR2 SFDVKD. Trimming took 5 bases from V and 7 from J; bases not matched to a gene: 6. This CDR3 is CATSVKTSGTNEQFF. CDR3 in DNA: TGTGCCACCAGTGTGAAGACTAGCGGGACTAATGAGCAGTTCTTC.

This clone was detected once. The rearrangement uses TRBV6-5 and TRBJ2-2; 7 positions match TRBD1. The CDR3 consists of 15 residues. The germline CDR1 and CDR2 sequences are MNHEY and SVGAGI. The V and J ends lost 5 bases and 3 bases, in that order; junction bases with no gene match: 6. DNA of the CDR3: TGTGCCAGCAGTCGACAGGGACGGCACACCGGGGAGCTGTTTTTT. This gives the protein CASSRQGRHTGELFF.

The chain couples TRBV2 to TRBJ2-7; D possibly corresponds to TRBD1 (7 bases). Germline values: CDR1 SNHLY, CDR2 FYNNEI. V lost 8 bases, J lost 5 bases, and 16 bases lay in between. The CDR3 totals 13 residues. The CDR3 spells CASGGQGGNEQYF. CDR3 nucleotides: TGTGCCAGCGGGGGGCAGGGGGGTAACGAGCAGTACTTC.

The chain links TRBV3-1 (or the pseudogene TRBV3-2) to TRBJ2-7, with 8 bases identical to TRBD2. CDR1 LGHDT and CDR2 YNNKEL come from the germline V gene (reference sequence). The CDR3 is made up of 14 amino acids. With 4 bases clipped from V and 5 bases from J, the junction kept 7 bases outside the gene matches. CDR3 loop: CASSRASGHNEQYF. In DNA form, the CDR3 reads TGTGCCAGCAGCCGCGCTAGCGGGCACAACGAGCAGTACTTC.

There are a few counts of this clone. The CDR3 nucleotides are TGTGCCAGCAGTTCAGGACAGGGGAGGAATACGCAGTATTTT. The encoded protein is CASSSGQGRNTQYF. The chain carries TRBV28 and TRBJ2-3; TRBD1 matches 9 bases. CDR1 is MDHEN and CDR2 is SYDVKM in the germline V gene. The CDR3 spans 14 residues. V lost 4 bases, J lost 7 bases, and 6 bases stayed unmatched.

CDR3 in amino acids: CASSFLRREFDEQYF. The CDR3 DNA is TGTGCCAGCAGCTTTCTACGGCGGGAGTTCGACGAGCAGTACTTC. The genes are TRBV7-8 and TRBJ2-7, with TRBD2 matching 7 bases. Per the germline V gene, CDR1 is SGHVS and CDR2 is FQNEAQ. V shed 3 bases, J shed 5 bases, and the junction held 10 bases outside the gene matches. The CDR3 loop spans 15 amino acids.

The genes are TRBV30 and TRBJ2-3; 10 bases line up with TRBD1. Germline CDR1 reads GTSNPN; CDR2 reads SVGIG (reference sequence). V was pared by 5 bases and J by 2 bases, with 13 bases of the junction left unmatched. This CDR3 has 17 amino acids. Written as DNA, the CDR3 is TGTGCCTGGGATTTTTCGAGGGGACAGGGGTACACAGATACGCAGTATTTT. Translated: CAWDFSRGQGYTDTQYF.

The chain has TRBV30 and TRBJ1-5; 9 bases are shared with TRBD1. The length of the CDR3 is 15 residues. Unmatched junction bases numbered 4, after V lost 2 bases and J lost 2 bases. Germline V gives CDR1 GTSNPN, CDR2 SVGIG (reference sequence). The CDR3 DNA sequence: TGTGCCTGGAGTCGGGGACAGGGAGGCAATCAGCCCCAGCATTTT. Encoded protein: CAWSRGQGGNQPQHF.

This chain uses TRBV6-5 with TRBJ1-3; 8 bases map to TRBD1. V dropped 5 bases and J dropped 3; count of bases not matched to a gene: 6. There are 15 residues in the CDR3. CDR1 and CDR2 (germline): MNHEY, SVGAGI. The CDR3 DNA is TGTGCCAGCAGTATACAGGGGGGCGGTGGAAACACCATATATTTT. Its protein is CASSIQGGGGNTIYF.

V usage is TRBV30 and J usage is TRBJ1-2, with 10 bases identical to TRBD1. The CDR3 spans 12 residues. The V and J ends lost 5 bases and 4 bases, in that order; junction bases with no gene match: 1. CDR1 is GTSNPN and CDR2 is SVGIG in the germline V gene (reference sequence). CDR3 region: CAWGDRGYGYTF. The DNA for the CDR3 is TGTGCCTGGGGGGACAGGGGCTATGGCTACACCTTC. Filled out from reference TRBV30 and TRBJ1-2, the complete variable domain reads SQTIHQWPATLVQPVGSPLSLECTVEGTSNPNLYWYRQAAGRGLQLLFYSVGIGQISSEVPQNLSASRPQDRQFILSSKKLLLSDSGFYLCAWGDRGYGYTFGSGTRLTVV.